The 21 T cell receptor beta chains below all came from one sample that was sequenced in a study of blood T cell repertoires in COVID-19. The repertoire was sequenced with immunoSEQ multiplex PCR; TCRdb's copy has only in-frame clones and lacks some. Among about 210,000 clones listed, 70% to 90% were seen once. Sequencing used peripheral blood. The origin of the receptors is an elderly woman with acute or convalescent COVID-19.

J is TRBJ2-7 and V is TRBV7-9; 7 bases map to TRBD1. Germline lookup yields CDR1 SEHNR and CDR2 FQNEAQ (reference sequence). V shed 5 bases and J 6 bases; nucleotides not matched to a gene: 22. This CDR3 is built from 18 residues. The CDR3 DNA follows: TGTGCCAGCAGCCGCCTAGGCGGAATAGGAGACAGGGCGTTCGAGCAGTACTTC. It codes for CASSRLGGIGDRAFEQYF.

V usage is TRBV2 and J usage is TRBJ2-5; maybe TRBD2 (6 bases). From germline, CDR1 is SNHLY and CDR2 FYNNEI. Trimming stripped 10 bases from V and 1 base from J, with 16 bases between. The CDR3 extends over 14 amino acids. Written as DNA, the CDR3 is TGTGCCACCACTAATAGCGGCACCCAAGAGACCCAGTACTTC. This gives the protein CATTNSGTQETQYF.

CDR3 DNA sequence: TGTGCCAGTAGTCCCGGGACTAGCGGGATCGGGTCCTACAATGAGCAGTTCTTC. This translates into CASSPGTSGIGSYNEQFF. The chain combines TRBV19 with TRBJ2-1; 13 bases match TRBD2. Germline V gene data show CDR1 as LNHDA and CDR2 as SQIVND (reference sequence). Trimming took 5 bases from V and 1 from J; bases not matched to a gene: 8. This CDR3 region has 18 residues.

This sequence joins TRBV6-5 and TRBJ1-2; 12 positions match TRBD1. Germline V lookup: CDR1 MNHEY, CDR2 SVGAGI. Trimming removed 2 bases from V and 13 bases from J; junction bases left unmatched: 8. This CDR3 is built from 14 residues. In DNA form, the CDR3 reads TGTGCCAGCAGTTACGGGGGACAGGGGGCCGTGTGCACCTTC. It codes for CASSYGGQGAVCTF.

The V gene is TRBV27, the J gene TRBJ2-7; 8 bases align to TRBD2. The germline V gene encodes CDR1 MNHEY and CDR2 SMNVEV (reference sequence). With 5 bases clipped from V and 3 bases from J, the junction kept 9 bases outside the gene matches. The CDR3 loop spans 15 amino acids. The chain's CDR3 is CASSPSGGGLYEQYF. The CDR3, as DNA: TGTGCCAGCAGTCCGAGCGGGGGAGGACTCTACGAGCAGTACTTC.

The V and J genes are TRBV24-1 and TRBJ1-2, with TRBD1 matching over 8 bases. V dropped 3 bases and J dropped 8; count of bases not matched to a gene: 4. The CDR3 is made up of 13 amino acids. Per germline, CDR1 KGHDR and CDR2 SFDVKD. CDR3 loop: CATSDRDRRGYTF. As DNA, the CDR3 is TGTGCCACCAGTGATCGGGACAGGCGCGGCTACACCTTC.

This chain joins TRBV7-3 and TRBJ2-2, with TRBD1 as a possible D gene (5 bases). Germline loops: CDR1 SGHTA, CDR2 FQGTGA. With 1 base removed from V and 7 bases from J, the gap between germline ends came to 16 bases. This CDR3 spans 16 amino acids. In DNA, the CDR3 is TGTGCCAGCAGCTTAAGTCTTGGGGCATCGTACGGGGAGCTGTTTTTT. Residues: CASSLSLGASYGELFF.

The genes are TRBV12-3 or TRBV12-4 and TRBJ1-2; a possible D gene is TRBD1 (5 bases). Trimming removed 6 bases from V and 7 bases from J, with 12 bases in between. CDR3 length equals 12 residues. The CDR3 bases are TGTGCCAGCAGCCCAGGGAACCGTGGCTACACCTTC. Its protein product is CASSPGNRGYTF.

This chain links TRBV5-4 with TRBJ2-1; a weak D match, TRBD2 (6 bases). V was clipped by 3 bases and J by 5 bases, with 18 bases between them. CDR3 size: 16 residues. From germline, CDR1 is SGHNT and CDR2 YYREEE (reference sequence). This chain's CDR3 is CASSSFLYGSNNEQFF. The CDR3 DNA reads TGTGCCAGCAGCTCTTTTCTATACGGGAGTAACAATGAGCAGTTCTTC. Complete variable domain (other parts from reference TRBV5-4 and TRBJ2-1): ETGVTQSPTHLIKTRGQQVTLRCSSQSGHNTVSWYQQALGQGPQFIFQYYREEENGRGNFPPRFSGLQFPNYSSELNVNALELDDSALYLCASSSFLYGSNNEQFFGPGTRLTVL.

The chain employs TRBV28 and TRBJ2-7, with 9 bases lining up with TRBD1. The J segment lost 2 bases and the V segment lost 0 bases, leaving 2 bases of the junction unmatched. The CDR3 is 15 residues long. Germline V CDR1 and CDR2: MDHEN, SYDVKM. The CDR3 is CASSLWWTGAYEQYF. The CDR3 DNA is TGTGCCAGCAGTTTATGGTGGACAGGGGCCTACGAGCAGTACTTC.

V and J are TRBV5-1 and TRBJ1-2; 8 positions agree with TRBD1. V lost 0 bases and J lost 4; bases outside the gene matches: 2. The CDR3 covers 14 residues. Germline loops: CDR1 SGHRS, CDR2 YFSETQ. DNA for the CDR3: TGCGCCAGCAGCTTGGAGACAGGGGTCTATGGCTACACCTTC. Translated, it gives CASSLETGVYGYTF.

CDR3 sequence: CASSPWTGADTQYF. The CDR3 DNA follows: TGTGCCAGCAGCCCGTGGACAGGGGCAGATACGCAGTATTTT. The V gene is TRBV11-1, the J gene TRBJ2-3; the match to TRBD1 covers 9 bases. The germline CDR1 and CDR2 sequences are SGHAT and FQDESV (reference sequence). The length of the CDR3 is 14 residues. The V and J ends lost 5 bases and 4 bases, in that order; junction bases with no gene match: 4.

V gene TRBV21-1 combines with J gene TRBJ2-1; the table's D call, TRBD2, was not checked against the DNA. TRBV21-1 is listed as a pseudogene. This CDR3 has 16 residues. The CDR3 is CASSKGASGSWDEQFF. The CDR3 nucleotides read TGTGCCAGCAGCAAAGGGGCTAGCGGGAGTTGGGATGAGCAGTTCTTC.

This rearrangement joins TRBV4-3 to TRBJ2-7, with 9 bases that match TRBD1. The CDR3 sequence is 16 residues long. J gave up 3 bases and V 4 bases, and 10 bases lay outside the gene matches. Germline CDR1 and CDR2: LGHNA and YSLEER. The CDR3: CASSLHYGDRDYEQYF. The CDR3 DNA is TGCGCCAGCAGCCTTCATTACGGGGACAGGGACTACGAGCAGTACTTC.

This rearrangement joins TRBV3-1 (or the pseudogene TRBV3-2) to TRBJ2-7, with TRBD2 as a possible D gene (6 bases). The CDR3 runs 14 residues. V shed 3 bases and J shed 4 bases, with 13 bases lying between them. CDR1 is LGHDT, CDR2 YNNKEL, per germline (reference sequence). The CDR3 region has the DNA TGTGCCAGCAGCCATGGCCGGGACTGGTACGAGCAGTACTTC. Translating gives CASSHGRDWYEQYF.

The genes are TRBV7-6 and TRBJ2-5; a possible D gene is TRBD1 (6 bases). V was shortened by 3 bases and J by 2 bases, with 10 bases between the two germline ends. The CDR3 has 14 residues. Germline CDR1 SGHVS, CDR2 FNYEAQ. CDR3: CASSFGTQQETQYF. CDR3 DNA: TGTGCCAGCAGCTTCGGGACACAACAAGAGACCCAGTACTTC.

The V call is TRBV9, the J call TRBJ2-2; 14 positions agree with TRBD2. V lost 3 bases and J lost 2; bases outside the gene matches: 6. CDR3 length: 18 amino acids. Germline V CDR1 and CDR2: SGDLS, YYNGEE. CDR3 sequence (DNA): TGTGCCAGCAGCGCCAGGACTAGCGGGAGGCCCAACACCGGGGAGCTGTTTTTT. This gives the protein CASSARTSGRPNTGELFF.

The chain links TRBV27 to TRBJ2-1, with TRBD2 matching 10 bases. The CDR3 extends over 15 amino acids. The V segment lost 3 bases and the J segment 8 bases; nucleotides outside the gene matches: 7. The germline CDR1 and CDR2 sequences are MNHEY and SMNVEV (reference sequence). CDR3 DNA sequence: TGTGCCAGCAGTTTGGCCGGGACTAGCGTCTATGAGCAGTTCTTC. Amino acid sequence: CASSLAGTSVYEQFF.

V usage is TRBV24-1 and J usage is TRBJ2-1, with 8 bases aligning to TRBD2. CDR1 and CDR2 from the germline V gene are KGHDR and SFDVKD. This CDR3 is built from 16 residues. Losses at the gene ends were 1 base for V and 1 base for J; bases not matched to a gene: 2. CDR3 sequence: CATSDFKRESYNEQFF. The CDR3 DNA sequence: TGTGCCACCAGTGATTTCAAGCGGGAGTCCTACAATGAGCAGTTCTTC.

V is TRBV28 and J is TRBJ1-1; D uncertain. Germline V lookup: CDR1 MDHEN, CDR2 SYDVKM. The CDR3 extends over 14 amino acids. V lost 3 bases, J lost 4 bases, and 12 bases lay in between. CDR3 DNA: TGTGCCAGCAGTTTGTCCCGGGCGGGCACTGAAGCTTTCTTT. This translates into CASSLSRAGTEAFF. The full variable domain, in which reference TRBV28 and TRBJ1-1 provide the parts outside the CDR3, is DVKVTQSSRYLVKRTGEKVFLECVQDMDHENMFWYRQDPGLGLRLIYFSYDVKMKEKGDIPEGYSVSREKKERFSLILESASTNQTSMYLCASSLSRAGTEAFFGQGTRLTVV.

The V and J genes are TRBV5-1 and TRBJ2-1, with a possible D match to TRBD1 (6 bases). The CDR3 totals 15 residues. The germline V and J ends were trimmed by 2 bases and 8 bases, with 17 bases remaining between them. Germline V gene data show CDR1 as SGHRS and CDR2 as YFSETQ. The CDR3 coding sequence is TGCGCCAGCAGCTTAGGGGCAGGGGTAGGCGATGAGCAGTTCTTC. Translation gives CASSLGAGVGDEQFF.